This T cell receptor beta chain came from a study of blood T cell repertoires in COVID-19 (dated by TCRdb to the early 2020s). A note on the overall study: Samples from collaborators originated in the United States, Italy and Spain and spanned both the acute and convalescent phases of COVID-19. The prospective study material was composed of cDNA or gDNA derived from T cells, B-cell-depleted T cells, or PBMCs. Deeply sampled blood TCRbeta repertoires from subjects exposed to, actively infected with, or recovered from COVID-19 were included in the dataset. The repertoires were released in a freely available public database intended as a resource for research on the immune response to SARS-CoV-2. The samples were drawn from the first 160 participants of the ongoing ImmuneRACE study and from some 1,300 subjects provided by 6 global collaborators. Nearly every sample came with metadata listing a de-identified subject ID, COVID-19 status, age in years and sex. Where HLA class I and class II types were available, the types were taken from metadata supplied by the sample provider, not from assay-based typing.

TCRbeta CDR3 regions were amplified from genomic DNA using the immunoSEQ Assay, a bias-controlled multiplex PCR. For the original study's pipeline: The number of nucleated cells in each sample was estimated from the amplification of reference gene primers within the assay. To quantify the absolute abundance of each unique TCRbeta CDR3 rearrangement, sequence reads were collapsed and filtered. Productive Simpson clonality was computed per sample as the square root of Simpson's diversity index over productive rearrangements. This immuneACCESS table, as held by TCRdb, lists in-frame sequences with V and J called but not all clones. Of the missing ones, under half trace to an unresolved V gene in checked studies; the others have no known cause. V and J calls plus clone size are reproduced from that table; the DNA served to infer D and trimming. The sample table holds 120,000 or so clones, of which around 81% were seen once. 15% to 20% of the sample is in the top ten clones.

General study outcomes and caveats: Clinical and demographic metadata were provided uncurated, with the amount varying by source and participant.

In the case of this clone: Its antigen target is currently unknown. No clone much larger than this one lies a single base away; base qualities are absent.

In Seattle, one collaborating source enrolled patients while the infection was active and tracked those patients longitudinally over the course of disease. Whole blood was collected in K2EDTA tubes by collaborating institutions according to the institutions' own protocols. For TCRbeta analysis, collaborators shipped samples as frozen whole blood, isolated PBMCs, or DNA extracted from either of those sample types. Reading the germline V gene gives CDR1 KGHDR and CDR2 SFDVKD. From the cysteine up to the phenylalanine, the CDR3 has a length of 11 residues. Solely the CDR3 DNA is kept, with 33 bases framed from the first base. The trim is 2 bases for V and 8 bases for J, with a gap of 5 bases between the germline ends.

The rearrangement combines TRBV24-1 with TRBJ1-2, with no reliable assignment of the D segment. The specimen was peripheral blood. The receptor comes from a man between 25 and 39 years old with COVID-19, enrolled during active disease. The DNA sequence reads TGTGCCACCAGTGATTCCCGGGGCTACACCTTC. Its translation reads: CATSDSRGYTF.